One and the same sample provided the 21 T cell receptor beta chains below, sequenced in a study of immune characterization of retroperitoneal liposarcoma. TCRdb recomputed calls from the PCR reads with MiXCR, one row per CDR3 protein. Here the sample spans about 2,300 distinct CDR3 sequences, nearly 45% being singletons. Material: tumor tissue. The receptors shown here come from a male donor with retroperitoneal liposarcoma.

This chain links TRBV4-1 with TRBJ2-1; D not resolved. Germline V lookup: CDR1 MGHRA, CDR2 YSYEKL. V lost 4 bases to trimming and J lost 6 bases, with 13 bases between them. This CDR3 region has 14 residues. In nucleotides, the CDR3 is TGCGCCAGCAGCCTTGTCTTGGGTGTCAATGAGCAGTTCTTC. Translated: CASSLVLGVNEQFF.

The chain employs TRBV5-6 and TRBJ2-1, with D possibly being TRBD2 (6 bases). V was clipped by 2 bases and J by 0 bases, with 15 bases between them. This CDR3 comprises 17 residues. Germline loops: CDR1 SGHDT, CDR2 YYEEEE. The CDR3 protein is CASSFIGGLSSYNEQFF. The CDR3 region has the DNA TGTGCCAGCAGCTTCATTGGAGGGCTGAGCTCCTACAATGAGCAGTTCTTC.

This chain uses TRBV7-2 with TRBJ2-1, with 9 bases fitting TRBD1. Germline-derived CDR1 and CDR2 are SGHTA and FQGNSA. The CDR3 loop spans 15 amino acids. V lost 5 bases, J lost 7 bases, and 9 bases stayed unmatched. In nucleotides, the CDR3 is TGTGCCAGCAGCGCACACAGGGGGCGGGATAATGAGCAGTTCTTC. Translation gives CASSAHRGRDNEQFF.

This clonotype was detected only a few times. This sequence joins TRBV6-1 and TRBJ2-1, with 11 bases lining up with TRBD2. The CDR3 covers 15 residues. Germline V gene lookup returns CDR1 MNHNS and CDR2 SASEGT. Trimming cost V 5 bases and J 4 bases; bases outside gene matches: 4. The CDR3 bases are TGTGCCAGCAGTCCCGGGACTAGCGGATACAATGAGCAGTTCTTC. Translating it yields CASSPGTSGYNEQFF.

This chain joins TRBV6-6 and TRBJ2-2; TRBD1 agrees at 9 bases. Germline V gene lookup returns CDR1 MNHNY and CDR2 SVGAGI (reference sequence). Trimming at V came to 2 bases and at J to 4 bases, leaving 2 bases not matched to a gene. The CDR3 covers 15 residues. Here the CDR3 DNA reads TGTGCCAGCAGTTACGAGACAGGGGGCACCGGGGAGCTGTTTTTT. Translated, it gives CASSYETGGTGELFF.

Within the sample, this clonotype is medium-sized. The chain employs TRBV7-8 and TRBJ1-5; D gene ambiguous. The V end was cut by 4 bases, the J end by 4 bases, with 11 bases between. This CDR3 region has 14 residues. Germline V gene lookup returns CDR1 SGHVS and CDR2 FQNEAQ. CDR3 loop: CASSSSSGNQPQHF. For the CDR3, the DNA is TGTGCCAGCAGCTCCTCGTCCGGGAATCAGCCCCAGCATTTT.

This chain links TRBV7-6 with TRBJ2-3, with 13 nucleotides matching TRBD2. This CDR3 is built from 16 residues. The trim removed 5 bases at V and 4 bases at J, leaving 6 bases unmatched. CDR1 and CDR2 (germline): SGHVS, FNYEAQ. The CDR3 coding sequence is TGTGCCAGCAGCCCAGGACTAGCGGGAGCAGCAGATACGCAGTATTTT. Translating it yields CASSPGLAGAADTQYF.

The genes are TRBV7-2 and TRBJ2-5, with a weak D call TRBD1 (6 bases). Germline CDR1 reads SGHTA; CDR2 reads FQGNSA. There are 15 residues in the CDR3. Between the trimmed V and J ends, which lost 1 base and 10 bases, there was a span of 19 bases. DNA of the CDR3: TGTGCCAGCAGCTTAGATAGGGTAACAGGGTGGGTCCAGTACTTC. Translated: CASSLDRVTGWVQYF.

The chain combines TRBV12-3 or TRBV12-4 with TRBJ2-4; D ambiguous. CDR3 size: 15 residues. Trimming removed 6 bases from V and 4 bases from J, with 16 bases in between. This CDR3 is CASSPAGVGKNIQYF. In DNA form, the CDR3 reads TGTGCCAGCAGCCCCGCTGGGGTAGGGAAAAACATTCAGTACTTC.

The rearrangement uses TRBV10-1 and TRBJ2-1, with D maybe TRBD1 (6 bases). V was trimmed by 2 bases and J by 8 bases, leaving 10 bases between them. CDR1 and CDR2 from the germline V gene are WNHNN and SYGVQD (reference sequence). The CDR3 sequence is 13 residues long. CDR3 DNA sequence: TGCGCCAGCAGTGAGAACGCAGGGGATGAGCAGTTCTTC. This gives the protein CASSENAGDEQFF.

The CDR3 DNA reads TGTGCCATCAGCGGGACTAGCGGAAGCTACGAGCAGTACTTC. Residues: CAISGTSGSYEQYF. This chain connects TRBV10-3 to TRBJ2-7; 11 nucleotides agree with TRBD2. The CDR3 contains 14 residues. V lost 6 bases and J lost 3; bases outside the gene matches: 4. Germline CDR1 ENHRY, CDR2 SYGVKD.

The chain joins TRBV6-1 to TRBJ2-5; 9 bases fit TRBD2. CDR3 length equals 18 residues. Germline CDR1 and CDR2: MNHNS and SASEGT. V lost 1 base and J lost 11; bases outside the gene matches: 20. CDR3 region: CASSEGQVWASGKNEQYF. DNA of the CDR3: TGTGCCAGCAGTGAAGGTCAGGTGTGGGCTAGCGGGAAGAATGAGCAGTACTTC.

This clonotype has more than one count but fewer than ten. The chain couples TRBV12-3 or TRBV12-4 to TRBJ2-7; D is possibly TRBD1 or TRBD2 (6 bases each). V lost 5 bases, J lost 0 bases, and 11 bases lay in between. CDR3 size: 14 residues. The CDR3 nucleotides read TGTGCCAGCAGTAGGGGGACTGGCTCCTACGAGCAGTACTTC. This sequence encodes CASSRGTGSYEQYF.

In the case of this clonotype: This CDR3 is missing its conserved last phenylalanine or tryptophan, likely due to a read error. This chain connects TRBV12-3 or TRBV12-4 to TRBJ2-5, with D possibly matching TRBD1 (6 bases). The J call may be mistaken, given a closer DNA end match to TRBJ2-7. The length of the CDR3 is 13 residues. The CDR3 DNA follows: TGTGCCAGCAGTTTAGAAGGGGGTTTCGAGCAGTACTTA. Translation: CASSLEGGFEQYL.

CDR3 coding DNA: TGTGCCAGCAGCTCCCGGACAGGGCTGGGTGAGCAGTACTTC. Encoded protein: CASSSRTGLGEQYF. The chain carries TRBV5-4 and TRBJ2-4; 8 bases map to TRBD1. CDR1 is SGHNT and CDR2 is YYREEE in the germline V gene (reference sequence). V was clipped by 3 bases and J by 13 bases; unmatched bases: 12. The CDR3 runs 14 residues.

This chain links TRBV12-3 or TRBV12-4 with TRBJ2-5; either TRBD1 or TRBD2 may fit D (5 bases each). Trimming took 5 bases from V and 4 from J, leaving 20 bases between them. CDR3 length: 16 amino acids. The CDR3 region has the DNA TGTGCCAGCAGTCTCCCGACGGGACCCGGTGGAGAGACCCAGTACTTC. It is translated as CASSLPTGPGGETQYF.

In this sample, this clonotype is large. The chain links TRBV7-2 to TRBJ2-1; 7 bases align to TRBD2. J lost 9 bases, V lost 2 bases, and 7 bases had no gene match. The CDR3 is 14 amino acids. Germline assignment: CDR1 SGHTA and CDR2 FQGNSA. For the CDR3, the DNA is TGTGCCAGCAGCTTAAAGAGCGGGGATCTTGAGCAGTTCTTC. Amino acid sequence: CASSLKSGDLEQFF.

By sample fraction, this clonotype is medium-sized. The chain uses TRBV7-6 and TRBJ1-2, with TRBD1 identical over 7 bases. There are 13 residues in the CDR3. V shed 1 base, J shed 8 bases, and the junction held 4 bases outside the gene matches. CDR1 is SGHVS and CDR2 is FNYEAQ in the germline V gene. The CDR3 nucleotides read TGTGCCAGCAGCTTAGACAGGGGCTGGGGCTACACCTTC. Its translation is CASSLDRGWGYTF.

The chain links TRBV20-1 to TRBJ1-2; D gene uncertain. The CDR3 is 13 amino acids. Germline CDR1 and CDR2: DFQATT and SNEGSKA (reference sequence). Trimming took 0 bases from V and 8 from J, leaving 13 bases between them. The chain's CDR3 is CSARESGREGYTF. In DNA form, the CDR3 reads TGCAGTGCTAGAGAGTCCGGGAGGGAGGGCTACACCTTC.

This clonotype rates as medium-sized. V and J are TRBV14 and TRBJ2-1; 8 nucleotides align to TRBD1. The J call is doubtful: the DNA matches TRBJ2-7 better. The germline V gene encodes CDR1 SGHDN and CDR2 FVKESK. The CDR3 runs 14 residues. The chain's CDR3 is CASSLIGQGNEQYF. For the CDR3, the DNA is TGTGCCAGCAGTCTTATAGGACAGGGTAACGAGCAGTACTTC.

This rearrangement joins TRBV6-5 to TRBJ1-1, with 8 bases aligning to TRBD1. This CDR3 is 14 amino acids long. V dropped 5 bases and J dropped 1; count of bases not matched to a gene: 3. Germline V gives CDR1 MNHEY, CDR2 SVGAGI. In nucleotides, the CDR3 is TGTGCCAGCAGTAAGGACAGGGAGAACACTGAAGCTTTCTTT. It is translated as CASSKDRENTEAFF.